Presented here are 13 T cell receptor beta chains from one specimen sequenced in a study of shared clonotypes between healthy human individuals (dated by TCRdb to 2018 to 2021). The library was obtained by the immunoSEQ multiplex PCR assay. TCRdb retrieved this table from immuneACCESS and kept in-frame rearrangements only. Not all clones are present; in checked studies, unresolved V genes account for under half, and no reason is known for the remainder. The sample yields around 2,000,000 clones; around 93% were counted once. The ten largest account for under 2% of the sample. CD8 naive samples were CD45RO-negative cells positively selected for CCR7, giving a CD45RA+CCR7+ population that excluded TemRA cells. The specimen was naive CD8+ T cells from PBMCs. The cell subset or site label, as the study defines it: CD45RA+CCR7+. The receptors derive from a man aged 18 to 35 in good health. Some clones in this sample may be carry-over from other donors' samples.

The rearrangement uses TRBV18 and TRBJ1-5; no definite D call. This CDR3 is 19 amino acids long. Germline CDR1 reads KGHSH; CDR2 reads LQKENI. V was trimmed by 1 base and J by 5 bases, leaving 24 bases between them. The CDR3 DNA sequence: TGTGCCAGCTCACCACTCCGACCAGAGGCCATCTACCGGGATCAGCCCCAGCATTTT. This codes for CASSPLRPEAIYRDQPQHF.

V gene TRBV18 combines with J gene TRBJ2-7; D possibly uses TRBD1 or TRBD2 (6 bases each). The CDR3 totals 17 residues. The germline V gene has CDR1 KGHSH and CDR2 LQKENI. V shed 3 bases and J shed 4 bases, with 22 bases lying between them. In DNA form, the CDR3 reads TGTGCCAGCTCACCCTCCGGTCGGGGGCCCGAGGGGTACGAGCAGTACTTC. Protein product: CASSPSGRGPEGYEQYF.

The chain employs TRBV7-6 and TRBJ2-7; 9 bases agree with TRBD2. CDR1 SGHVS and CDR2 FNYEAQ come from the germline V gene. V lost 1 base and J lost 0; bases outside the gene matches: 16. The CDR3 consists of 20 residues. The DNA for the CDR3 is TGTGCCAGCAGCTTAGAACAGGGAACTAGCGGGTCCTATTACTCCTACGAGCAGTACTTC. The encoded protein is CASSLEQGTSGSYYSYEQYF.

The gene calls are TRBV6-1 and TRBJ2-7; D is ambiguous. The CDR3 has 12 amino acids. Trimming took 4 bases from V and 4 from J, leaving 8 bases between them. The germline gives CDR1 MNHNS, CDR2 SASEGT. The CDR3 here is CASSAWGYEQYF. CDR3 coding DNA: TGTGCCAGCAGTGCCTGGGGATACGAGCAGTACTTC.

The chain carries TRBV7-9 and TRBJ2-5, with 7 bases lining up with TRBD1. Germline V gene lookup returns CDR1 SEHNR and CDR2 FQNEAQ (reference sequence). The CDR3 runs to 14 residues. Trimming removed 6 bases from V and 4 bases from J; junction bases left unmatched: 8. The CDR3 sequence is CASSRGTARETQYF. CDR3 DNA: TGTGCCAGCAGTCGAGGGACAGCCCGAGAGACCCAGTACTTC.

Only one count was recorded for this clone. The rearrangement joins TRBV27 to TRBJ2-1; D may match TRBD1 or TRBD2 (6 bases each). The CDR3 has 15 residues. CDR1 and CDR2 (germline): MNHEY, SMNVEV (reference sequence). V dropped 3 bases and J dropped 9 bases, with 18 bases sitting between them. As DNA, the CDR3 is TGTGCCAGCAGTTTGGGGACTTCTGGGGGCAGTGAGCAGTTCTTC. It encodes CASSLGTSGGSEQFF.

The rearrangement joins TRBV9 to TRBJ2-2, with D perhaps TRBD2 (6 bases). The CDR3 consists of 14 residues. The V end was cut by 7 bases, the J end by 6 bases, with 16 bases between. Germline CDR1 is SGDLS and CDR2 is YYNGEE. The CDR3 nucleotides are TGTGCCAGCCGTCCTTTAGCTAGCGCCGGGGAGCTGTTTTTT. Its translation is CASRPLASAGELFF.

As to this clone: The sample carries other DNA sequences with the same CDR3. The rearrangement links TRBV27 to TRBJ2-2; D is unresolved. The CDR3 totals 11 residues. Per germline, CDR1 MNHEY and CDR2 SMNVEV (reference sequence). V was trimmed by 5 bases and J by 5 bases, leaving 3 bases between them. CDR3 region: CASSRTGELFF. The CDR3 DNA is TGTGCCAGCAGTCGAACCGGGGAGCTGTTTTTT.

This chain connects TRBV15 to TRBJ2-1; 8 nucleotides line up with TRBD1. J lost 0 bases, V lost 0 bases, and 19 bases had no gene match. Per germline, CDR1 LNHNV and CDR2 YYDKDF (reference sequence). The CDR3 extends over 22 amino acids. CDR3 bases: TGTGCCACCAGCAGAGATGCGCTAAGGCCCGGGGACAGGCAATTCTCCTACAATGAGCAGTTCTTC. Its translation: CATSRDALRPGDRQFSYNEQFF.

This clone was picked up one time. J is TRBJ2-7 and V is TRBV6-1, with no clear D. Germline V lookup: CDR1 MNHNS, CDR2 SASEGT. This CDR3 spans 12 amino acids. V was clipped by 10 bases and J by 5 bases, with 15 bases between them. The CDR3 DNA follows: TGTGCCATCATCCCTAGAGCTAACGAGCAGTACTTC. Amino acid sequence: CAIIPRANEQYF.

The V call is TRBV6-5, the J call TRBJ1-6, with 7 bases matching TRBD1. Germline V gene data show CDR1 as MNHEY and CDR2 as SVGAGI. Trimming took 4 bases from V and 7 from J; bases not matched to a gene: 4. The CDR3 is 14 amino acids. The CDR3 bases are TGTGCCAGCAGTTCGGCAGGGGGAAATTCACCCCTCCACTTT. Its protein product is CASSSAGGNSPLHF.

Of note for this clone: The sample has other DNA sequences that encode this CDR3 too. The chain is built from TRBV28 and TRBJ1-5; unclear D gene. V lost 1 base, J lost 7 bases, and 8 bases lay in between. Per the germline V gene, CDR1 is MDHEN and CDR2 is SYDVKM. The CDR3 totals 13 residues. The CDR3 DNA is TGTGCCAGCAGTTTATCAGGAACCCAGCCCCAGCATTTT. Translation gives CASSLSGTQPQHF.

This chain uses TRBV27 with TRBJ2-4; D is possibly TRBD1 or TRBD2 (7 bases each). There are 13 residues in the CDR3. V lost 5 bases, J lost 9 bases, and 14 bases lay in between. Germline CDR1 MNHEY, CDR2 SMNVEV (reference sequence). CDR3 bases: TGTGCCAGCAGTCCCCAGGGGGGGGGCATTCAGTACTTC. Its protein is CASSPQGGGIQYF.